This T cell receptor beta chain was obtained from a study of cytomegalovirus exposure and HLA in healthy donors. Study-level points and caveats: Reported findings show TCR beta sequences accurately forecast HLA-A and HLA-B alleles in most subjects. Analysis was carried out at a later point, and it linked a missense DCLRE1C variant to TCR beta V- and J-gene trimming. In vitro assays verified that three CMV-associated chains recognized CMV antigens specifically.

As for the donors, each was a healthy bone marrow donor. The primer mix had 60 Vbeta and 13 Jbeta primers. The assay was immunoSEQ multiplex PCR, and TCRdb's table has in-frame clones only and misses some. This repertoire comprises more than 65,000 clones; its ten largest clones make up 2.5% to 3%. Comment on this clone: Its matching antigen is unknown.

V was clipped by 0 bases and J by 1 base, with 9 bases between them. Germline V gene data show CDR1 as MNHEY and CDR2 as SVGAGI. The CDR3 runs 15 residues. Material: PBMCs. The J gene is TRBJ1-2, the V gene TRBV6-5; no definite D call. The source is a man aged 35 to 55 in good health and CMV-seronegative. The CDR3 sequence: CASSYSRGSNYGYTF. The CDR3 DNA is TGTGCCAGCAGTTACTCCCGGGGTAGTAACTATGGCTACACCTTC.